This paragraph covers one TCR beta chain sequence. The entry originates in a study of tumor-infiltrating lymphocytes in oesophageal squamous cell carcinoma. Germline-derived CDR1 and CDR2 are KGHDR and SFDVKD. The CDR3 totals 11 residues. From the PCR reads, TCRdb called clonotypes with MiXCR, one entry per CDR3 protein. This sample yields nearly 20,000 distinct CDR3 sequences, of which roughly 41% are seen a single time; approximately 41% belongs to the top ten. The sequenced sample consisted of esophageal tumor tissue. The receptor was derived from a male donor with esophageal squamous cell carcinoma. The chain has TRBV24-1 and TRBJ2-7; possible D gene TRBD2, 5 bases. The J call may be mistaken, given a closer DNA end match to TRBJ2-1. CDR3 bases: TGTGCCACCAGTGACCGGGAAGAGCAGTTCTTC. Protein: CATSDREEQFF.